A selection of T cell receptor beta chains follows, all from one sample in a study of radiation and T cells in renal cell carcinoma. The method was immunoSEQ multiplex PCR; TCRdb's version includes in-frame clones alone and lacks a portion of them. The sample contains around 30,000 clones, more than 65% of which appear only once. The sequencing here drew on blood, taken from a patient whose treatment included radiotherapy and nephrectomy. These receptor sequences come from a man in his sixties with renal cell carcinoma. The CDR3 runs from the conserved cysteine through the conserved F or W. D genes are given only for firm matches. The size field is filled for only some rows; it gives once, few, many or a size class.

clone_size j_call v_call d_call cdr3_nt cdr3_aa
. TRBJ1-5 TRBV6-5 . TGTGCCAGCAGTTACGCGTCAGGGAAGACCCAGCATTTT CASSYASGKTQHF
few TRBJ2-2 TRBV30 . TGTGCCTGGAGTAGGGAGGCAGGGGTCACCGGGGAGCTGTTTTTT CAWSREAGVTGELFF
. TRBJ2-7 TRBV14 TRBD2 TGTGCCAGCAGTATCGGGGGGTCCTACGAGCAGTACTTC CASSIGGSYEQYF
. TRBJ2-3 TRBV11-2 . TGTGCCAGCAGCCGACGTAGCACAGATACGCAGTATTTT CASSRRSTDTQYF
. TRBJ2-3 TRBV29-1 . TGCAGCGTTGAAGGATACGCGACCCAGGGGGATACGCAGTATTTT CSVEGYATQGDTQYF
. TRBJ2-5 TRBV10-3 . TGTGCCATCAGTGAGAACTTAAACCAAGAGACCCAGTACTTC CAISENLNQETQYF
. TRBJ1-2 TRBV6-1 TRBD1 TGTGCCAGCATCGCAACGACAGGGGGCGACTATGGCTACACCTTC CASIATTGGDYGYTF
. TRBJ1-1 TRBV10-3 . TGTGCCATCAGTGGAGGGGGCACTGAAGCTTTCTTT CAISGGGTEAFF
. TRBJ1-2 TRBV6-5 TRBD1 TGTGCCAGCAGTTACGGACAGGGCCTGGGTGGCTACACCTTC CASSYGQGLGGYTF
once TRBJ2-7 TRBV15 TRBD1 TGTGCCACCAGCAGTCAGGGACAGGGCTACGAGCAGTACTTC CATSSQGQGYEQYF
. TRBJ2-1 TRBV7-9 . TGTGCCAGCAGCTGGTGGAACTCCTACAATGAGCAGTTCTTC CASSWWNSYNEQFF
. TRBJ2-7 TRBV5-1 TRBD2 TGCGCCAGCAGCTTGGCCGGGGGCGGGAGGACCGAGCAGTACTTC CASSLAGGGRTEQYF
. TRBJ1-5 TRBV6-1 . TGTGCCAGCAAAAGGGTAAATCAGCCCCAGCATTTT CASKRVNQPQHF
. TRBJ2-1 TRBV2 . TGTGCCAGCAGTGAAGTTCGATGGCAGCAGTTCTTC CASSEVRWQQFF